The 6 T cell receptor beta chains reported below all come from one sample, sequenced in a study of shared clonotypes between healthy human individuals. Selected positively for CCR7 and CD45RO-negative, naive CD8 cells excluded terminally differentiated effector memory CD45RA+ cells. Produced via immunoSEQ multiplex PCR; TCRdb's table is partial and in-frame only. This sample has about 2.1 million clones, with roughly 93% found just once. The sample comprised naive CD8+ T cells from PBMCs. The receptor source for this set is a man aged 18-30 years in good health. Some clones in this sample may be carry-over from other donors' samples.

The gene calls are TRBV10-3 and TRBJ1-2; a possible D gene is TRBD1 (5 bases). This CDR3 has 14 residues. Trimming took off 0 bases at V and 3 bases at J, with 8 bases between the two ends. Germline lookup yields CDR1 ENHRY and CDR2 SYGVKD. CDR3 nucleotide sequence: TGTGCCATCAGTGAGTCTGGGGACGACTATGGCTACACCTTC. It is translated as CAISESGDDYGYTF.

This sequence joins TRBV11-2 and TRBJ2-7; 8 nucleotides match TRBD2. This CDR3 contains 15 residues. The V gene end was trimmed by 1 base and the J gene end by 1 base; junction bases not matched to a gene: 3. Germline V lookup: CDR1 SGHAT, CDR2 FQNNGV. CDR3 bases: TGTGCCAGCAGCTTAGGCGGGAGGCCTTCCTACGAGCAGTACTTC. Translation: CASSLGGRPSYEQYF.

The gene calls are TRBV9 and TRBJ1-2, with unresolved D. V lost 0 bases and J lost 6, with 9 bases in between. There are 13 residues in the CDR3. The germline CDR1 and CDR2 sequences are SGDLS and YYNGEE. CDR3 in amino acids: CASSVGMADGYTF. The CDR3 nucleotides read TGTGCCAGCAGCGTAGGAATGGCGGATGGCTACACCTTC. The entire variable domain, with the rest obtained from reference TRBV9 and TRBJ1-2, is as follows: DSGVTQTPKHLITATGQRVTLRCSPRSGDLSVYWYQQSLDQGLQFLIQYYNGEERAKGNILERFSAQQFPDLHSELNLSSLELGDSALYFCASSVGMADGYTFGSGTRLTVV.

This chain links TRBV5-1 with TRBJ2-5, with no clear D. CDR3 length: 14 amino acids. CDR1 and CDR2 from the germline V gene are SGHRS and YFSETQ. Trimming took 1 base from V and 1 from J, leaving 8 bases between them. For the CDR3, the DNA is TGCGCCAGCAGCTTGATGCGACTCCAAGAGACCCAGTACTTC. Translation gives CASSLMRLQETQYF.

For the CDR3, the DNA is TGTGCCAGCAGTTACCGGACCTCAGTCGGTTTCACTGAAGCTTTCTTT. Translation gives CASSYRTSVGFTEAFF. The chain carries TRBV6-5 and TRBJ1-1; no clear D gene. The CDR3 runs 16 residues. Germline CDR1 MNHEY, CDR2 SVGAGI. V lost 2 bases and J lost 4, with 17 bases in between.

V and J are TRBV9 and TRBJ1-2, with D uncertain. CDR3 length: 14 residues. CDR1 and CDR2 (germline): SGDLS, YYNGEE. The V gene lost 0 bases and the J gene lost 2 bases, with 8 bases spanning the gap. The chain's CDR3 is CASSVGDANYGYTF. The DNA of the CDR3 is TGTGCCAGCAGCGTAGGTGACGCGAACTATGGCTACACCTTC.